These T cell receptor beta chains were read from a single sample in a study of cytomegalovirus exposure and HLA in healthy donors. Clones were sequenced by immunoSEQ multiplex PCR, and TCRdb holds only the in-frame ones, with some missing. Of under 200,000 clones listed, 55% to 70% are singletons. Sequencing input: PBMCs. The receptors come from a woman aged 40-49 years in good health and CMV-seropositive. Each CDR3 is given with its conserved first and last residue. Fields, in order: J gene, V gene, clone size, D gene, CDR3 DNA, CDR3 protein. The D gene is left open where the match is weak. Only part of the rows carry a size: once, few, many, or a class if the clone is expanded.

j_gene: TRBJ1-2
v_gene: TRBV7-9
abundance: NA
d_gene: NA
CDR3nt: TGTTCCAGCAGCGACGAGACAGGCTATGGCTACACCTTC
CDR3aa: CSSSDETGYGYTF

j_gene: TRBJ2-2
v_gene: TRBV5-4
abundance: NA
d_gene: TRBD2
CDR3nt: TGTGCCAGCAGCAGGACTAGCGGGAAGTCCGGGGAGCTGTTTTTT
CDR3aa: CASSRTSGKSGELFF

j_gene: TRBJ2-7
v_gene: TRBV27
abundance: NA
d_gene: TRBD1
CDR3nt: TGTGCCAGCAGAGGGACAGTATCCGAGCAGTACTTC
CDR3aa: CASRGTVSEQYF

j_gene: TRBJ1-5
v_gene: TRBV18
abundance: NA
d_gene: NA
CDR3nt: TGTGCCAGCTCACCGACAGGTGGCAATCAGCCCCAGCATTTT
CDR3aa: CASSPTGGNQPQHF

j_gene: TRBJ2-1
v_gene: TRBV11-2
abundance: NA
d_gene: TRBD2
CDR3nt: TGTGCCAGCACCAGGGTATATCTAGCGGGAGCGGTTGGCAATGAGCAGTTCTTC
CDR3aa: CASTRVYLAGAVGNEQFF

j_gene: TRBJ1-1
v_gene: TRBV7-8
abundance: NA
d_gene: NA
CDR3nt: TGTGCCAGCAGCTTATCCGGGGGGAACACTGAAGCTTTCTTT
CDR3aa: CASSLSGGNTEAFF

j_gene: TRBJ2-5
v_gene: TRBV28
abundance: few
d_gene: TRBD1
CDR3nt: TGTGCCAGCAGCTCAGGACAGGGCCCAGAGACCCAGTACTTC
CDR3aa: CASSSGQGPETQYF

j_gene: TRBJ1-5
v_gene: TRBV7-2
abundance: NA
d_gene: NA
CDR3nt: TGTGCCAGCAGCCAGGGGAGCAATCAGCCCCAGCATTTT
CDR3aa: CASSQGSNQPQHF

j_gene: TRBJ1-3
v_gene: TRBV18
abundance: NA
d_gene: NA
CDR3nt: TGTGCCAGCTCACCACCGGGAGCTGGAAACACCATATATTTT
CDR3aa: CASSPPGAGNTIYF

j_gene: TRBJ2-2
v_gene: TRBV4-1
abundance: few
d_gene: TRBD2
CDR3nt: TGCGCCAGCAGCTCCGGGAGCGGGGAGGTGAACACCGGGGAGCTGTTTTTT
CDR3aa: CASSSGSGEVNTGELFF

j_gene: TRBJ2-3
v_gene: TRBV7-3
abundance: NA
d_gene: NA
CDR3nt: TGTGCCAGCAGCCCTGGACTGTTGCCCACGCATACGCAGTATTTT
CDR3aa: CASSPGLLPTHTQYF

j_gene: TRBJ1-1
v_gene: TRBV6-5
abundance: few
d_gene: NA
CDR3nt: TGTGCCAGCAGTTGGAACAGAGGGACTGAAGCTTTCTTT
CDR3aa: CASSWNRGTEAFF

j_gene: TRBJ1-5
v_gene: TRBV19
abundance: few
d_gene: NA
CDR3nt: TGTGCCAGTTCCTATACTGTTACAGGAAATCGGGAGCCCCAGAATTTT
CDR3aa: CASSYTVTGNREPQNF

j_gene: TRBJ2-5
v_gene: TRBV7-9
abundance: once
d_gene: TRBD1
CDR3nt: TGTGCCAGCAGCTTAAGGGACAGGGTTTGGGAGACCCAGTACTTC
CDR3aa: CASSLRDRVWETQYF

j_gene: TRBJ1-6
v_gene: TRBV5-6
abundance: once
d_gene: NA
CDR3nt: TGTGCCAGCAGCTGGGAGTCCGTACGTGATTCACCCCTCCACTTT
CDR3aa: CASSWESVRDSPLHF

j_gene: TRBJ1-1
v_gene: TRBV4-3
abundance: few
d_gene: NA
CDR3nt: TGCGCCAGCAGCCAAGGTACAGAAGAAGCTTTCTTT
CDR3aa: CASSQGTEEAFF

j_gene: TRBJ1-4
v_gene: TRBV28
abundance: NA
d_gene: NA
CDR3nt: TGTGCCAGCAGGACTACAGGGCGGCTTAATGAAAAACTGTTTTTT
CDR3aa: CASRTTGRLNEKLFF

j_gene: TRBJ2-5
v_gene: TRBV6-1
abundance: few
d_gene: TRBD1
CDR3nt: TGTGCCAGCAGTGAACCGGGACAGACGTTCTCGGAGACCCAGTACTTC
CDR3aa: CASSEPGQTFSETQYF

j_gene: TRBJ2-2
v_gene: TRBV5-4
abundance: NA
d_gene: NA
CDR3nt: TGTGCCAGCAGCTCCTTGAACACCGGGGAGCTGTTTTTT
CDR3aa: CASSSLNTGELFF

j_gene: TRBJ1-3
v_gene: TRBV9
abundance: NA
d_gene: NA
CDR3nt: TGTGCCAGCAGCCCGGAGAACTCTGGAAACACCATATATTTT
CDR3aa: CASSPENSGNTIYF

j_gene: TRBJ2-1
v_gene: TRBV25-1
abundance: once
d_gene: TRBD1
CDR3nt: TGTGCCAGCAGTGAACCCGGGACAGCTAACAATGAGCAGTTCTTC
CDR3aa: CASSEPGTANNEQFF

j_gene: TRBJ1-6
v_gene: TRBV5-6
abundance: NA
d_gene: NA
CDR3nt: TGTGCCAGCAGCTTGGGGGTAGGGGTTGGATCACCCCTCCACTTT
CDR3aa: CASSLGVGVGSPLHF

j_gene: TRBJ1-4
v_gene: TRBV7-2
abundance: few
d_gene: NA
CDR3nt: TGTGCCAGCACTGCAACTAATGAAAAACTGTTTTTT
CDR3aa: CASTATNEKLFF

j_gene: TRBJ2-2
v_gene: TRBV28
abundance: NA
d_gene: TRBD1
CDR3nt: TGTGCCAGCCAGGGACAGGGGAAAACCGGGGAGCTGTTTTTT
CDR3aa: CASQGQGKTGELFF